The 12 T cell receptor beta chains below come from one sample, sequenced in a study of cytomegalovirus exposure and HLA in healthy donors. The protocol was immunoSEQ multiplex PCR, while the TCRdb copy is restricted to in-frame clones and leaves out a portion. The data hold tens of thousands of clones, with almost 85% observed a single time. Sequencing input: PBMCs. These receptors were collected from a woman between 18 and 29 years old in good health and CMV-seropositive.

The chain employs TRBV14 and TRBJ2-6; D is undetermined. CDR1 is SGHDN, CDR2 FVKESK, per germline. Trimming took off 5 bases at V and 0 bases at J, with 11 bases between the two ends. The CDR3 has 16 amino acids. CDR3 protein: CASSRGSVSGANVLTF. The CDR3, as DNA: TGTGCCAGCAGCAGAGGAAGTGTCTCTGGGGCCAACGTCCTGACTTTC. Looking up the rest from reference TRBV14 and TRBJ2-6 gives the full variable domain: EAGVTQFPSHSVIEKGQTVTLRCDPISGHDNLYWYRRVMGKEIKFLLHFVKESKQDESGMPNNRFLAERTGGTYSTLKVQPAELEDSGVYFCASSRGSVSGANVLTFGAGSRLTVL.

The V and J genes are TRBV9 and TRBJ2-2; tentatively, D is TRBD1 (5 bases). Germline V gene lookup returns CDR1 SGDLS and CDR2 YYNGEE. The V end was cut by 2 bases, the J end by 2 bases, with 10 bases between. CDR3 size: 15 residues. The CDR3 sequence: CASSVQGINTGELFF. The CDR3 DNA reads as TGTGCCAGCAGCGTCCAGGGCATCAACACCGGGGAGCTGTTTTTT.

The genes are TRBV5-1 and TRBJ2-7; D is perhaps TRBD1 (6 bases). The V gene lost 7 bases and the J gene lost 3 bases, with 20 bases spanning the gap. In germline, CDR1 is SGHRS, CDR2 YFSETQ. The CDR3 extends over 15 amino acids. The CDR3 is CASAEGDTIIYEQYF. The CDR3, as DNA: TGCGCCAGCGCAGAAGGGGACACAATAATCTACGAGCAGTACTTC.

The J gene is TRBJ1-5, the V gene TRBV19, with TRBD1 matching 8 bases. The CDR3 is 14 amino acids. With V trimmed by 8 bases and J by 4 bases, 7 bases remained unmatched. The germline V gene has CDR1 LNHDA and CDR2 SQIVND (reference sequence). The CDR3 DNA sequence: TGTGCCAGTCGGGGGGACAGGCCAAATCAGCCCCAGCATTTT. It specifies CASRGDRPNQPQHF.

This clone was counted ten times or more. The V gene is TRBV6-4, the J gene TRBJ1-5; no definite D call. Trimming left V 5 bases short and J 4 bases short, with 9 bases between. This CDR3 comprises 13 residues. Germline V gives CDR1 MRHNA, CDR2 SNTAGT. CDR3 nucleotides: TGTGCCAGCAGTCCCCAGGATAATCAGCCCCAGCATTTT. This codes for CASSPQDNQPQHF.

Here the CDR3 DNA reads TGTGCCAGCAGTGAAGCGCCCTTTAGAGTCCATGGCTACACCTTC. Translated: CASSEAPFRVHGYTF. The chain has TRBV6-1 and TRBJ1-2; no clear D. The CDR3 contains 15 residues. Per germline, CDR1 MNHNS and CDR2 SASEGT. Trimming pared 0 bases from V and 6 bases from J, leaving 14 bases between.

The chain carries TRBV5-1 and TRBJ2-5; D is possibly TRBD2 (6 bases). V was shortened by 5 bases and J by 2 bases, with 19 bases between the two germline ends. The CDR3 covers 16 residues. From germline, CDR1 is SGHRS and CDR2 YFSETQ. The CDR3 here is CASRRLVAEIQETQYF. CDR3 DNA: TGCGCCAGCAGGCGGCTGGTAGCGGAAATACAAGAGACCCAGTACTTC. The full variable domain, its missing parts supplied by reference TRBV5-1 and TRBJ2-5, is KAGVTQTPRYLIKTRGQQVTLSCSPISGHRSVSWYQQTPGQGLQFLFEYFSETQRNKGNFPGRFSGRQFSNSRSEMNVSTLELGDSALYLCASRRLVAEIQETQYFGPGTRLLVL.

The count of this clone is one. The rearrangement joins TRBV6-1 to TRBJ2-7, with a possible D match to TRBD1 (7 bases). The germline gives CDR1 MNHNS, CDR2 SASEGT. Trimming pared 3 bases from V and 5 bases from J, leaving 17 bases between. This CDR3 is built from 15 residues. The CDR3 nucleotides read TGTGCCAGCAGTGACGGAGGGAGACAGGGCCACGAGCAGTACTTC. Its translation is CASSDGGRQGHEQYF.

The chain joins TRBV30 to TRBJ2-7, with a tentative D call TRBD2 (6 bases). The V end lost 1 base, the J end lost 7 bases, and 14 bases lay between the germline ends. In germline, CDR1 is GTSNPN, CDR2 SVGIG (reference sequence). The CDR3 length is 13 residues. The CDR3 is CAWSAASEGEQYF. The CDR3 region has the DNA TGTGCCTGGAGTGCGGCTAGCGAGGGGGAGCAGTACTTC.

The genes are TRBV2 and TRBJ1-5; TRBD1 matches at 10 bases. V dropped 10 bases and J dropped 8; count of bases not matched to a gene: 8. The germline CDR1 and CDR2 sequences are SNHLY and FYNNEI. The CDR3 totals 13 residues. The chain's CDR3 is CATRDRGRKPQHF. The CDR3 DNA is TGTGCCACCCGGGACAGGGGAAGGAAGCCCCAGCATTTT.

V gene TRBV10-2 combines with J gene TRBJ2-5; 8 nucleotides match TRBD1. The CDR3 covers 15 residues. Germline values: CDR1 WSHSY, CDR2 SAAADI. V trimming: 8 bases; J trimming: 2 bases; junction bases outside the gene matches: 10. CDR3 sequence: CASGRPGQVQETQYF. CDR3 in DNA: TGCGCCAGCGGACGCCCGGGACAGGTACAAGAGACCCAGTACTTC.

The chain combines TRBV19 with TRBJ1-4, with a tentative D call TRBD1 (6 bases). Looked up from germline, CDR1 is LNHDA and CDR2 is SQIVND (reference sequence). Trimming took 4 bases from V and 2 from J, leaving 20 bases between them. The CDR3 sequence is 18 residues long. The CDR3 loop is CASSTPPRGMGTNEKLFF. In DNA, the CDR3 is TGTGCCAGTAGTACACCCCCGAGGGGGATGGGTACTAATGAAAAACTGTTTTTT.